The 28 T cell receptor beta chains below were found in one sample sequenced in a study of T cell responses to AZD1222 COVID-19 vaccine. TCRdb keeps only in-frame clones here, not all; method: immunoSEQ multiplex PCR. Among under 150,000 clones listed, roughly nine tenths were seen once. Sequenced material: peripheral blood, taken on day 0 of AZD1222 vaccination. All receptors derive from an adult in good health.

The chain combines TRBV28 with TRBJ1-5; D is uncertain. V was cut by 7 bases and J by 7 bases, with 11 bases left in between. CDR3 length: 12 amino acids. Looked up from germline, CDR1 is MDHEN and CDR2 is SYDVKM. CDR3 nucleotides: TGTGCCAGCACCGTGTATCGACAGCCCCAGCATTTT. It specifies CASTVYRQPQHF.

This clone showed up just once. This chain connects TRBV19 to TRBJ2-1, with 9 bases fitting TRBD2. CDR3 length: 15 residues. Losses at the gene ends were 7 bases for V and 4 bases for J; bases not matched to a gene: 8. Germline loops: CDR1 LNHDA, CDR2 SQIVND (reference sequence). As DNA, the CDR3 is TGTGCCAGTATTGGGCTAGCGGGAATGTACAATGAGCAGTTCTTC. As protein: CASIGLAGMYNEQFF.

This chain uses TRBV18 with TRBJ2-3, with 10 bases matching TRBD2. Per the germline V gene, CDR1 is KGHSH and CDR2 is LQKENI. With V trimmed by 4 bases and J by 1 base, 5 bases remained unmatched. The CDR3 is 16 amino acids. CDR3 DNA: TGTGCCAGCTCACGAACCGGGACTAGCGGCACAGATACGCAGTATTTT. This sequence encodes CASSRTGTSGTDTQYF.

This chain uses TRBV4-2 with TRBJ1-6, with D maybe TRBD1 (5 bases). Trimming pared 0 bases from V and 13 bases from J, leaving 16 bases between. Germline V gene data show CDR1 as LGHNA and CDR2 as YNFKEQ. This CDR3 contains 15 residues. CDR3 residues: CASSQDRQPTNPLHF. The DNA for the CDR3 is TGTGCCAGCAGCCAAGATAGACAGCCCACAAATCCCCTCCACTTT.

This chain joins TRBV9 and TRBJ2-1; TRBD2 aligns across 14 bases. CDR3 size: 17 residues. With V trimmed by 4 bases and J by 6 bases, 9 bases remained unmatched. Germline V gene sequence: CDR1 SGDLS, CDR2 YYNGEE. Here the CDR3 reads CASSLGLAGVKPNEQFF. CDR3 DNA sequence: TGTGCCAGCAGCTTGGGACTAGCGGGAGTGAAACCCAATGAGCAGTTCTTC.

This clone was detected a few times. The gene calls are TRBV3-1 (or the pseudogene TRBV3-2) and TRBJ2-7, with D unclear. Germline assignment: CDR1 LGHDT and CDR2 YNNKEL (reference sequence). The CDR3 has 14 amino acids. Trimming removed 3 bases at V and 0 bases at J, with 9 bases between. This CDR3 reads CASSQMADSYEQYF. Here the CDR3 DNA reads TGTGCCAGCAGCCAGATGGCAGACTCCTACGAGCAGTACTTC.

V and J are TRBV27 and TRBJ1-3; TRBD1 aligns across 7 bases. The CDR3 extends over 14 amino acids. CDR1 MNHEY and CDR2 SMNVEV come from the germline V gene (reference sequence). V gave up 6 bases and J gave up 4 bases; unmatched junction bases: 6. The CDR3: CASRKQGTGNTIYF. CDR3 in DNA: TGTGCCAGCAGGAAACAGGGGACCGGAAACACCATATATTTT.

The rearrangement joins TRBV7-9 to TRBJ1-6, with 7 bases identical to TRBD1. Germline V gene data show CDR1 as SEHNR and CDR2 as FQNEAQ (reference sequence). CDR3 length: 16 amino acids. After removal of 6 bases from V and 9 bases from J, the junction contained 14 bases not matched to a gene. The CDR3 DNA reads TGTGCCAGCAGAAATTATCTCCGGGACAGCGGTTCACCCCTCCACTTT. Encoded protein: CASRNYLRDSGSPLHF.

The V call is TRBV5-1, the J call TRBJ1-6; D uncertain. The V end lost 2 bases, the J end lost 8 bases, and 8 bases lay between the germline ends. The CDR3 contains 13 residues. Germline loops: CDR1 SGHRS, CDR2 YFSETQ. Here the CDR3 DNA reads TGCGCCAGCAGCTTTGGGTCCGATTCACCCCTCCACTTT. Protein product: CASSFGSDSPLHF. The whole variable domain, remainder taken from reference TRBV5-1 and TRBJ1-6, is KAGVTQTPRYLIKTRGQQVTLSCSPISGHRSVSWYQQTPGQGLQFLFEYFSETQRNKGNFPGRFSGRQFSNSRSEMNVSTLELGDSALYLCASSFGSDSPLHFGNGTRLTVT.

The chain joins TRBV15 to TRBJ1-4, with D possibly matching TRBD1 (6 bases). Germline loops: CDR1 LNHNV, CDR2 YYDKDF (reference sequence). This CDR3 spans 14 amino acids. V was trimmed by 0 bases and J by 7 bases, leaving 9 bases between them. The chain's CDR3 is CATSRDGGTEKLFF. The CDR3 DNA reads TGTGCCACCAGCAGAGACGGGGGCACTGAAAAACTGTTTTTT.

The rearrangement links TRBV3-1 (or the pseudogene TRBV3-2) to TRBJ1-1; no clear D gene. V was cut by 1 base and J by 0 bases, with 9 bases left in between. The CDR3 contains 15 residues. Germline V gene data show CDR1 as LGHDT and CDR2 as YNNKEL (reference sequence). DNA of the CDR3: TGTGCCAGCAGCCAAGCTAGCAGCATGAACACTGAAGCTTTCTTT. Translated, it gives CASSQASSMNTEAFF.

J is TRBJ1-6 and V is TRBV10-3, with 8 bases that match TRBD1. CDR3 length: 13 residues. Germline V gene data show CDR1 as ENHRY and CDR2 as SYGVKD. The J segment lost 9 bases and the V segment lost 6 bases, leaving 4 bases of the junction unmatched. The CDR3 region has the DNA TGTGCCATCAGGACAGGGGAAGGTTCACCCCTCCACTTT. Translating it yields CAIRTGEGSPLHF.

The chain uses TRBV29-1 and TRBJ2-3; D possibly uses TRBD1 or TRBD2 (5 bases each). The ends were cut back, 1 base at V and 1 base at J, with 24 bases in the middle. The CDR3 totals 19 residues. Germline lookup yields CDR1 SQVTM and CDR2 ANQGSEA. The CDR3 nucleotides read TGCAGCGTTGAAGTCCTCGGGGCACAGCAAACTCGAGGCACAGATACGCAGTATTTT. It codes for CSVEVLGAQQTRGTDTQYF.

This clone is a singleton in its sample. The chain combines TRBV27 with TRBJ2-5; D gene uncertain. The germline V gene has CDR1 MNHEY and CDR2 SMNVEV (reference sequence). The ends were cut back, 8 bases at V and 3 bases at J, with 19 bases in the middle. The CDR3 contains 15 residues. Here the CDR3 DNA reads TGTGCCAGCCATCCGCTTGGGCCAAATAAAGAGACCCAGTACTTC. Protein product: CASHPLGPNKETQYF.

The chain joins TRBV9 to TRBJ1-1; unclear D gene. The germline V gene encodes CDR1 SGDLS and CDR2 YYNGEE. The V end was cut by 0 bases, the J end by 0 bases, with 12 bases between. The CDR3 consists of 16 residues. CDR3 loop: CASSVARGKVNTEAFF. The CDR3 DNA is TGTGCCAGCAGCGTAGCGCGAGGGAAAGTGAACACTGAAGCTTTCTTT.

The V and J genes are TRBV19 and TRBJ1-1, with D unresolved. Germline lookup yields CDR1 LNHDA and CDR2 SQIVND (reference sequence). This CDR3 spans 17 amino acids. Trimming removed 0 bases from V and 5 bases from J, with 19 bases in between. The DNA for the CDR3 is TGTGCCAGTAGTATAGACTCAGCTCGCATAAGAGGGACTGAAGCTTTCTTT. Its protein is CASSIDSARIRGTEAFF. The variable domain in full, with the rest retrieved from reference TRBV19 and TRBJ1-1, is DGGITQSPKYLFRKEGQNVTLSCEQNLNHDAMYWYRQDPGQGLRLIYYSQIVNDFQKGDIAEGYSVSREKKESFPLTVTSAQKNPTAFYLCASSIDSARIRGTEAFFGQGTRLTVV.

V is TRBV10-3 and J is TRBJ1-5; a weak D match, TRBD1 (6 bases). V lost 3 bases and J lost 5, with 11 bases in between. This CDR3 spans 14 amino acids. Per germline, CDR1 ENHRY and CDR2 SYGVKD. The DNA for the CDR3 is TGTGCCATCAGTGACGGGGGGGCACATCAGCCCCAGCATTTT. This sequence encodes CAISDGGAHQPQHF.

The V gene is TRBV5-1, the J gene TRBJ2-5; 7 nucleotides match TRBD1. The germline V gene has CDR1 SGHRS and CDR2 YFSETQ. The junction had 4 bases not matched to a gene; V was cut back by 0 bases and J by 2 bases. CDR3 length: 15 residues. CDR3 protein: CASSLAGGNQETQYF. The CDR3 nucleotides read TGCGCCAGCAGCTTGGCAGGGGGAAATCAAGAGACCCAGTACTTC.

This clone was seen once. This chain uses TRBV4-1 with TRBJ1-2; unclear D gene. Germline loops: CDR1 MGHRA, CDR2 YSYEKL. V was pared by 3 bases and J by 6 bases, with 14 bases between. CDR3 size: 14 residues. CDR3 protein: CASSHRLGNDGYTF. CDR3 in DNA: TGCGCCAGCAGCCATAGGTTAGGGAACGATGGCTACACCTTC.

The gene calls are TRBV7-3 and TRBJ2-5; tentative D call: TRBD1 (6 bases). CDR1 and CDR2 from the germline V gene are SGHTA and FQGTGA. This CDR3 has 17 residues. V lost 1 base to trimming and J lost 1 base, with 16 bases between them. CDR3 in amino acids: CASSLKGLRTVQETQYF. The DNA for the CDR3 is TGTGCCAGCAGCTTAAAGGGTCTCAGGACAGTCCAAGAGACCCAGTACTTC.

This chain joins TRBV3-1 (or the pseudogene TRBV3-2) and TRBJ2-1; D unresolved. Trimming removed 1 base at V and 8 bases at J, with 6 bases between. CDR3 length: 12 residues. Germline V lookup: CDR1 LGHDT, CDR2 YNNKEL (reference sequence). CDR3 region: CASSQGVHEQFF. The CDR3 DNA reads TGTGCCAGCAGCCAAGGGGTACATGAGCAGTTCTTC.

The DNA for the CDR3 is TGTGCCAGCAGCTTAACGCACGGGGTGGGGAACGAGCAGTACTTC. Amino acid sequence: CASSLTHGVGNEQYF. The V call is TRBV7-3, the J call TRBJ2-7, with D possibly being TRBD2 (5 bases). CDR1 SGHTA and CDR2 FQGTGA come from the germline V gene. There are 15 residues in the CDR3. With 0 bases removed from V and 5 bases from J, the gap between germline ends came to 14 bases. The full variable domain, completed using reference TRBV7-3 and TRBJ2-7, is GAGVSQTPSNKVTEKGKYVELRCDPISGHTALYWYRQSLGQGPEFLIYFQGTGAADDSGLPNDRFFAVRPEGSVSTLKIQRTERGDSAVYLCASSLTHGVGNEQYFGPGTRLTVT.

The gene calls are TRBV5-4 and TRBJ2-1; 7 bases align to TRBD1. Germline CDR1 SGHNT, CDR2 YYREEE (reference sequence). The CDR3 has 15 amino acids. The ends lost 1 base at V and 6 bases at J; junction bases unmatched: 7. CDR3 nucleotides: TGTGCCAGCAGCTTGATACAGGGGATGGCCAATGAGCAGTTCTTC. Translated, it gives CASSLIQGMANEQFF. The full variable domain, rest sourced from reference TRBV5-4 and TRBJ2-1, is ETGVTQSPTHLIKTRGQQVTLRCSSQSGHNTVSWYQQALGQGPQFIFQYYREEENGRGNFPPRFSGLQFPNYSSELNVNALELDDSALYLCASSLIQGMANEQFFGPGTRLTVL.

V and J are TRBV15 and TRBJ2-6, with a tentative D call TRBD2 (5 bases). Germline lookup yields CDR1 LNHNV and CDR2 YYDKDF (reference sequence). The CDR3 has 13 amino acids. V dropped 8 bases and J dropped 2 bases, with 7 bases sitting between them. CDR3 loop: CATSRAGANVLTF. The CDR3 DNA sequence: TGTGCCACCTCGAGGGCTGGGGCCAACGTCCTGACTTTC.

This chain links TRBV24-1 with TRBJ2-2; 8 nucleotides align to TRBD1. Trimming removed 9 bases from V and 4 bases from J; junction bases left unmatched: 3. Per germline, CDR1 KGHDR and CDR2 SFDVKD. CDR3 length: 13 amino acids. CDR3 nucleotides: TGTGCCACCCAGGGGGCTATCACCGGGGAGCTGTTTTTT. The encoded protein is CATQGAITGELFF.

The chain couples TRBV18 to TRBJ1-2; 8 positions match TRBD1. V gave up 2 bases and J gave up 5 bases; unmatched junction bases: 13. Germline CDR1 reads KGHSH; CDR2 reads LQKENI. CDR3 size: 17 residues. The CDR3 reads CASSPGGRGLGRYGYTF. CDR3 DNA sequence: TGTGCCAGCTCACCAGGGGGCAGGGGGCTTGGACGTTATGGCTACACCTTC.

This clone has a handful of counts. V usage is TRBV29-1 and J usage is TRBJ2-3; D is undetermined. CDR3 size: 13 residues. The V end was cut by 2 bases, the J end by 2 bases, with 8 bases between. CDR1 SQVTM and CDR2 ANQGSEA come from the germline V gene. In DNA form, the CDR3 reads TGCAGCGTTGAATCGCAGTCCACAGATACGCAGTATTTT. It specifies CSVESQSTDTQYF.

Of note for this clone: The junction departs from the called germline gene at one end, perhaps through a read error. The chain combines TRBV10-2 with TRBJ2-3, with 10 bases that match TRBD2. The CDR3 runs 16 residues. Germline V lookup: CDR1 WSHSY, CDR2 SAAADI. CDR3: CASREYTSGMTDTQYF. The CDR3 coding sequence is TGCGCCAGCAGGGAGTATACTAGCGGGATGACAGATACGCAGTATTTT.